Listed below are T cell receptor beta chains from one sample, sequenced in a study of response to subunit inactivated influenza vaccine. TCRdb ran MiXCR on the RT-PCR reads and lists one entry per CDR3 protein. The sample includes 490,000 or so distinct CDR3 sequences, less than 10% seen only once; the top ten take roughly 13%. The sample here was PBMCs from blood, taken less than 30 months after vaccination. These receptors came from a man aged 50 to 75 who received an inactivated influenza vaccine. Both conserved end residues are trimmed from each CDR3.

TRBJ2-3 TRBV16 ASSQQGVDTQY
TRBJ2-5 TRBV20-1 SARPRDSEETQY
TRBJ2-1 TRBV29-1 SVARTSGPYNEQF
TRBJ2-3 TRBV5-1 ASRRRVLTDTQY
TRBJ2-7 TRBV15 ATSREQGYEQY
TRBJ2-7 TRBV20-1 SADGRLETYEQY
TRBJ1-2 TRBV3-1 ASSHRHRVTYT
TRBJ2-7 TRBV28 ASSLIGDRASYEQY
TRBJ1-5 TRBV4-1 ASSREPRQGRNQPQH
TRBJ1-1 TRBV4-2 ASSQELGSGESTEAF
TRBJ2-5 TRBV18 ASSPLLEAQY
TRBJ2-6 TRBV28 ASAYSGANVLT
TRBJ2-7 TRBV7-6 ASSLASTSGSGSYEQY
TRBJ2-1 TRBV4-2 ASSQDLGGFSYNEQF
TRBJ2-3 TRBV3-1 ASSQEVTAEGTDTQY
TRBJ2-1 TRBV7-9 ASSVQVGGLHEQF
TRBJ2-6 TRBV7-2 ASSLASPGLT
TRBJ1-2 TRBV6-2/TRBV6-3 ASSVDGSNYGYT
TRBJ2-5 TRBV20-1 SARDRGLGSGKTQY
TRBJ2-5 TRBV20-1 SARDWGRDGDWAQETQY